Below, one TCR beta chain is given with its context. The antigen is unknown. Noted treatment: over 15 received Ad26.COV2.S at low or high dose, single or two shots; 5 received placebo; per-sample allocation not given. Material that was analyzed had been drawn on day 63 after the first vaccine or placebo injection. The sample came from a Boston adult aged 18-55 years. The data were produced by immunoSEQ multiplex PCR, yet TCRdb's version contains in-frame clones alone and is incomplete. The sample lists about 350,000 clones, around nine tenths occurring once. The germline V gene has CDR1 SGHRS and CDR2 YFSETQ. Losses at the gene ends were 4 bases for V and 1 base for J; bases not matched to a gene: 4. The length of the CDR3 is 15 residues. The data are from a study of Ad26.COV2.S vaccination and SARS-CoV-2 variants. The overall study: Donor got 5x10^10 or 1x10^11 viral particles of Ad26.COV2.S.

Whole-study results and caveats: After vaccination, reports described spike-specific CD8+ and CD4+ T cell responses as showing substantial breadth.

The starting material was peripheral blood, obtained in a trial of Ad26.COV2.S vaccine versus placebo. The chain has TRBV5-1 and TRBJ1-4; 7 bases are a match to TRBD1. The receptor's source is a person aged 18-60 years who received the Ad26.COV2.S COVID-19 vaccine or a placebo. CDR3 DNA sequence: TGCGCCAGCAGCCCTCAGGGGGTAACTAATGAAAAACTGTTTTTT. It codes for CASSPQGVTNEKLFF.